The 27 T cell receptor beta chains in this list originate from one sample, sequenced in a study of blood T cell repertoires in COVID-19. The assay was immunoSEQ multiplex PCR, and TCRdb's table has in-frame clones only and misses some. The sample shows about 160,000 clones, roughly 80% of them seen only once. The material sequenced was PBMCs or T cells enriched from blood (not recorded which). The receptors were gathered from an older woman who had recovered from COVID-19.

As DNA, the CDR3 is TGTGCCAGCAGTGAGGAAGAGCGGGGGAGCTCCTACAATGAGCAGTTCTTC. It translates to CASSEEERGSSYNEQFF. V usage is TRBV2 and J usage is TRBJ2-1; 8 bases fit TRBD2. The trim removed 3 bases at V and 0 bases at J, leaving 7 bases unmatched. The CDR3 extends over 17 amino acids. CDR1 is SNHLY and CDR2 is FYNNEI in the germline V gene.

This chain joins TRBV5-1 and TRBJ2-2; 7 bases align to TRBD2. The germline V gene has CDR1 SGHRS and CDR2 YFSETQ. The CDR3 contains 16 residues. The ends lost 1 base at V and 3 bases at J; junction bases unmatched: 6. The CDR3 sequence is CASSLTSGDDTGELFF. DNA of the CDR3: TGCGCCAGCAGCTTGACGAGCGGGGATGACACCGGGGAGCTGTTTTTT.

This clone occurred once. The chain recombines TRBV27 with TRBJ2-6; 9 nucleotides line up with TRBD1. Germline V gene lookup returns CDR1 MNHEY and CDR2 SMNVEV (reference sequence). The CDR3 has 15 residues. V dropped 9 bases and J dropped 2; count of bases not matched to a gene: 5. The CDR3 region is CARRDRDTGANVLTF. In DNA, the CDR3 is TGTGCCAGGAGGGACAGGGACACTGGGGCCAACGTCCTGACTTTC. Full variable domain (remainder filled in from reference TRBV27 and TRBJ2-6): EAQVTQNPRYLITVTGKKLTVTCSQNMNHEYMSWYRQDPGLGLRQIYYSMNVEVTDKGDVPEGYKVSRKEKRNFPLILESPSPNQTSLYFCARRDRDTGANVLTFGAGSRLTVL.

CDR3 DNA sequence: TGTGCCAGCAGGGGAGATACGTATATGACGCAGTATTTT. Protein: CASRGDTYMTQYF. The chain combines TRBV6-5 with TRBJ2-3; D might be TRBD2 (5 bases). This CDR3 comprises 13 residues. Germline V gives CDR1 MNHEY, CDR2 SVGAGI. V lost 6 bases and J 9 bases, leaving 16 bases between the germline ends.

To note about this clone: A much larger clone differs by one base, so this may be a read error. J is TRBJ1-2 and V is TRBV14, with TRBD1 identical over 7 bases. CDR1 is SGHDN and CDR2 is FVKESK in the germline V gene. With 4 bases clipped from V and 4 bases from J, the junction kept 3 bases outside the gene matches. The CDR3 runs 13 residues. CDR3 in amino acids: CASSPDRAYGYTF. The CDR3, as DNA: TGTGCCAGCAGCCCAGACAGGGCCTATGGCTACACCTTC.

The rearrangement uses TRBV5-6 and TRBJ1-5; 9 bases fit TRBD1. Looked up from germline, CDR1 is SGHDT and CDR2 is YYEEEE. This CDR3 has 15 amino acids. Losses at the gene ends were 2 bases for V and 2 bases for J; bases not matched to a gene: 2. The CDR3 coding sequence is TGTGCCAGCAGCTTTTGGACAGGGGGCAATCAGCCCCAGCATTTT. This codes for CASSFWTGGNQPQHF.

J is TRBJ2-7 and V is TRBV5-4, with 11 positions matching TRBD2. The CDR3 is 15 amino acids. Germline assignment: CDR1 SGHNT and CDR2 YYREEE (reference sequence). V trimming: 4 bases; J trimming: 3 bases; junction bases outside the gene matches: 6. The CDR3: CASSTLAGGRYEQYF. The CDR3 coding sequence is TGTGCCAGCAGCACGCTAGCGGGGGGTCGCTACGAGCAGTACTTC.

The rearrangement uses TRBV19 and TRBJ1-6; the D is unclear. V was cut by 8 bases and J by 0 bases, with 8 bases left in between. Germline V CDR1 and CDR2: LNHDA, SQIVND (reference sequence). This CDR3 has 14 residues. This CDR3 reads CASRFSSYNSPLHF. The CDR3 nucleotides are TGTGCCAGTCGGTTTAGCTCCTATAATTCACCCCTCCACTTT.

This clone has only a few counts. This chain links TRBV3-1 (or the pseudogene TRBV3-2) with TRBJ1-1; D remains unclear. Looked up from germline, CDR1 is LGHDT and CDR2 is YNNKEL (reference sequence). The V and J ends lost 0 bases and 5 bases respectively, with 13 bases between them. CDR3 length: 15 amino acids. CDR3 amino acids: CASSQEIGSRTEAFF. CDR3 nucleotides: TGTGCCAGCAGCCAAGAAATAGGGAGTCGGACTGAAGCTTTCTTT.

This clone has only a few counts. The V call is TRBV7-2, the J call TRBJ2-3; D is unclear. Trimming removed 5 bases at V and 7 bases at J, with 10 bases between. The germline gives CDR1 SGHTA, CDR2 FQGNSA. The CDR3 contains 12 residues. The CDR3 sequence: CASSLSEYTQYF. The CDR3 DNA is TGTGCCAGCAGCCTCAGCGAATATACGCAGTATTTT.

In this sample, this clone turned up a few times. The CDR3, as DNA: TGCGCCAGCAGCTCGGGACAGGGGGCAGTAAACACTGAAGCTTTCTTT. Amino acids: CASSSGQGAVNTEAFF. The V and J genes are TRBV5-1 and TRBJ1-1, with 12 bases fitting TRBD1. From germline, CDR1 is SGHRS and CDR2 YFSETQ. V lost 3 bases to trimming and J lost 2 bases; unmatched junction nucleotides: 5. This CDR3 is built from 16 residues.

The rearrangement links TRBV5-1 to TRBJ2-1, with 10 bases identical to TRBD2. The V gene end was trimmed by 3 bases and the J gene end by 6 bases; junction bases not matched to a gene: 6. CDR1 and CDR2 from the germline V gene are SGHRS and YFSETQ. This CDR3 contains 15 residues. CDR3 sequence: CASSSTSGVPNEQFF. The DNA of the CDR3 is TGCGCCAGCAGCTCTACTAGCGGGGTACCCAATGAGCAGTTCTTC.

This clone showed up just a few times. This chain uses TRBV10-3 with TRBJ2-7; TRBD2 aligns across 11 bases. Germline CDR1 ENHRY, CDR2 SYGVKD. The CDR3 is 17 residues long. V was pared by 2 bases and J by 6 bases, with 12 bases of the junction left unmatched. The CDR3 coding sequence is TGTGCCATCAGTGAGCCCTCAGGGGTAGCGGGGGGGTCCGAGCAGTACTTC. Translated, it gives CAISEPSGVAGGSEQYF.

The CDR3 sequence is CASSPGINYGYTF. CDR3 coding DNA: TGTGCCAGCAGCCCAGGGATCAACTATGGCTACACCTTC. The J gene is TRBJ1-2, the V gene TRBV7-6; possibly TRBD1 for D (5 bases). The germline V and J ends were trimmed by 5 bases and 2 bases, with 9 bases remaining between them. This CDR3 is 13 amino acids long. Germline CDR1 and CDR2: SGHVS and FNYEAQ. Looking up the rest from reference TRBV7-6 and TRBJ1-2 gives the full variable domain: GAGVSQSPRYKVTKRGQDVALRCDPISGHVSLYWYRQALGQGPEFLTYFNYEAQQDKSGLPNDRFSAERPEGSISTLTIQRTEQRDSAMYRCASSPGINYGYTFGSGTRLTVV.

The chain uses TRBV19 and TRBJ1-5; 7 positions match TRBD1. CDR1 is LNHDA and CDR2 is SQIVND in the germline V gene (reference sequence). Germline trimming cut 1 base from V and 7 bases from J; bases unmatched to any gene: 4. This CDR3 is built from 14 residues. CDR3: CASSIGQGHQPQHF. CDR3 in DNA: TGTGCCAGTAGTATAGGACAGGGTCACCAGCCCCAGCATTTT.

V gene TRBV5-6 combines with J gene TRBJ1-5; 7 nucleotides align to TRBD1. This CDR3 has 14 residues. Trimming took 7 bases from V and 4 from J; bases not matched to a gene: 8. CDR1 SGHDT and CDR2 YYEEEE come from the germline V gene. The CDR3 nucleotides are TGTGCCAGCCAGACAGGGAGTGGGAATCAGCCCCAGCATTTT. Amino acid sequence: CASQTGSGNQPQHF.

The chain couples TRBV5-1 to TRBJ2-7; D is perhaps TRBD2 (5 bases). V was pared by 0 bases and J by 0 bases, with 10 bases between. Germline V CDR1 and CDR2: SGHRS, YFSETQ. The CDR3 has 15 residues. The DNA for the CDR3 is TGCGCCAGCAGCTTGGATCCAGGACTCTCCTACGAGCAGTACTTC. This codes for CASSLDPGLSYEQYF.

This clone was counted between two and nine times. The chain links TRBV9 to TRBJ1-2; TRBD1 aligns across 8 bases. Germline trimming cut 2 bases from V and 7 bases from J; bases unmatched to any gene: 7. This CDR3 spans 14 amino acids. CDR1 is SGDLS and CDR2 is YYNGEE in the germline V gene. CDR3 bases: TGTGCCAGCAGCGTCACAGGGGGAGTAACTGGCTACACCTTC. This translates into CASSVTGGVTGYTF. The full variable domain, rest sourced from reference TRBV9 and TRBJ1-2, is DSGVTQTPKHLITATGQRVTLRCSPRSGDLSVYWYQQSLDQGLQFLIQYYNGEERAKGNILERFSAQQFPDLHSELNLSSLELGDSALYFCASSVTGGVTGYTFGSGTRLTVV.

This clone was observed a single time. The CDR3 here is CASSPGQGALGTEAFF. CDR3 coding DNA: TGTGCCAGCAGCCCAGGACAGGGGGCTCTGGGCACTGAAGCTTTCTTT. The genes are TRBV5-5 and TRBJ1-1, with 11 bases fitting TRBD1. The CDR3 consists of 16 residues. Per germline, CDR1 SGHKS and CDR2 YYEKEE (reference sequence). Trimming took 4 bases from V and 4 from J; bases not matched to a gene: 9.

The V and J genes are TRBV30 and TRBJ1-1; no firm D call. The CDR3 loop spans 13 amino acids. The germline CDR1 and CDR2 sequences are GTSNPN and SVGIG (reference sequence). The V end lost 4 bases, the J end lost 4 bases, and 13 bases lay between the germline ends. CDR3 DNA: TGTGCCTGGATGCCCTTCTCGGGCACTGAAGCTTTCTTT. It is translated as CAWMPFSGTEAFF.

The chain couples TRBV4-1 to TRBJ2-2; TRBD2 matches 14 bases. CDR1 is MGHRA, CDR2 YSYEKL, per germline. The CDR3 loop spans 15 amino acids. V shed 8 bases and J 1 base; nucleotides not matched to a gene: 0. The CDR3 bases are TGCGCCAGCGGACTAGCGGGGGGGAACACCGGGGAGCTGTTTTTT. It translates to CASGLAGGNTGELFF.

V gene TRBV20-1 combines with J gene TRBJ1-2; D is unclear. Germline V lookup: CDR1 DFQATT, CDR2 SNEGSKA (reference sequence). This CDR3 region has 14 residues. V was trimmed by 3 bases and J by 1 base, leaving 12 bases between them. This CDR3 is CSASHELINYGYTF. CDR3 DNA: TGCAGTGCTAGTCACGAGTTAATTAACTATGGCTACACCTTC.

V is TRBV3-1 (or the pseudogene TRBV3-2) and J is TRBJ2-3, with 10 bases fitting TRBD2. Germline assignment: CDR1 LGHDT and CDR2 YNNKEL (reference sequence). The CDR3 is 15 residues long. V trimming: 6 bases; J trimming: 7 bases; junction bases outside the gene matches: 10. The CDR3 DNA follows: TGTGCCAGCAGACCCGAGCGGGGGGGGAGATATACGCAGTATTTT. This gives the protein CASRPERGGRYTQYF.

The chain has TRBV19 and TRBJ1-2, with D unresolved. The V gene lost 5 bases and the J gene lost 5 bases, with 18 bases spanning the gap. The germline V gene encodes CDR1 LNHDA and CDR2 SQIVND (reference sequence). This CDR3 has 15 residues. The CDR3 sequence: CASSSSHSGGYGYTF. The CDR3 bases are TGTGCCAGTAGTTCCTCCCATTCGGGAGGGTATGGCTACACCTTC.

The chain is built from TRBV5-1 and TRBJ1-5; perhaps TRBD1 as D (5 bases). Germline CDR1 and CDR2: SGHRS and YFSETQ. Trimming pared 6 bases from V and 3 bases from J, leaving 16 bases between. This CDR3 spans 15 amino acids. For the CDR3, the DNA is TGCGCCAGCAAAGTCGAGGCAGGGTCCAATCAGCCCCAGCATTTT. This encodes CASKVEAGSNQPQHF.

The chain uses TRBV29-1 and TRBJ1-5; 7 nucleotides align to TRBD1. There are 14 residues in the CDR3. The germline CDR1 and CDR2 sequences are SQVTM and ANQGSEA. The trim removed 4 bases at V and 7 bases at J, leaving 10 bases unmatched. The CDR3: CSVVRQGLRQPQHF. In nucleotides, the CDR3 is TGCAGCGTTGTGAGACAGGGTCTCAGACAGCCCCAGCATTTT. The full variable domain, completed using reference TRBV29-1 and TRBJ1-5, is SAVISQKPSRDICQRGTSLTIQCQVDSQVTMMFWYRQQPGQSLTLIATANQGSEATYESGFVIDKFPISRPNLTFSTLTVSNMSPEDSSIYLCSVVRQGLRQPQHFGDGTRLSIL.

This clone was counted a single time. CDR3: CASSEWQAYGYTF. The CDR3 nucleotides are TGTGCCAGCAGTGAATGGCAGGCCTATGGCTACACCTTC. The J gene is TRBJ1-2, the V gene TRBV6-1, with D hard to call. The V end was cut by 2 bases, the J end by 4 bases, with 8 bases between. Germline assignment: CDR1 MNHNS and CDR2 SASEGT. The CDR3 has 13 residues.